A single TCR beta chain is shown here with its context. The antigen is undetermined. At one of its ends the junction is not consistent with the germline gene, which may arise from a read error. CDR3 length: 15 amino acids. From germline, CDR1 is MNHEY and CDR2 SVGAGI. PCR primers comprised 60 Vbeta and 13 Jbeta primers. The assay was immunoSEQ multiplex PCR, and TCRdb's table has in-frame clones only and misses some. Reported are approximately 190,000 clones; the ten largest clones contain approximately 6.5%. The sample originates from a study of cytomegalovirus exposure and HLA in healthy donors. Whole-study results and caveats: In a later analysis, a missense DCLRE1C variant was linked to TCR beta V- and J-gene trimming. The study labeled under 200 TCR beta chains cytomegalovirus-associated.

The donors (healthy individuals) were bone marrow donors. The V and J genes are TRBV6-5 and TRBJ1-2, with D maybe TRBD1 (6 bases). The source is a man aged 25-40 years in good health and CMV-seronegative. The sequencing input was PBMCs. CDR3 DNA: TGTACCAGCAGTTATTACGACAGGACCGTCTATGGCTACACCTTC. This codes for CTSSYYDRTVYGYTF.